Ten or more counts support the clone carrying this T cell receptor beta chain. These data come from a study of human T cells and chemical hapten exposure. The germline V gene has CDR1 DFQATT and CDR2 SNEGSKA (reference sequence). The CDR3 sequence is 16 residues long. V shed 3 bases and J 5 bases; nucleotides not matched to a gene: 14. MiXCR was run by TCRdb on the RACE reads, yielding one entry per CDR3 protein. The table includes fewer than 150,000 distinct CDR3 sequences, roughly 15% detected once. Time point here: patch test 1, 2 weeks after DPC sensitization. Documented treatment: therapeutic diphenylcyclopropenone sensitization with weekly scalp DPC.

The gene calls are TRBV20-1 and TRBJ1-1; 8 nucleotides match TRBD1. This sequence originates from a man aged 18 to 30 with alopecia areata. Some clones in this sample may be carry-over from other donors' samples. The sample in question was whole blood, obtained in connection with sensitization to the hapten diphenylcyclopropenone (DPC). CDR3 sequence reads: CSASLNGQGGETEAFF. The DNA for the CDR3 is TGCAGTGCTAGCCTGAATGGACAGGGAGGAGAAACTGAAGCTTTCTTT.